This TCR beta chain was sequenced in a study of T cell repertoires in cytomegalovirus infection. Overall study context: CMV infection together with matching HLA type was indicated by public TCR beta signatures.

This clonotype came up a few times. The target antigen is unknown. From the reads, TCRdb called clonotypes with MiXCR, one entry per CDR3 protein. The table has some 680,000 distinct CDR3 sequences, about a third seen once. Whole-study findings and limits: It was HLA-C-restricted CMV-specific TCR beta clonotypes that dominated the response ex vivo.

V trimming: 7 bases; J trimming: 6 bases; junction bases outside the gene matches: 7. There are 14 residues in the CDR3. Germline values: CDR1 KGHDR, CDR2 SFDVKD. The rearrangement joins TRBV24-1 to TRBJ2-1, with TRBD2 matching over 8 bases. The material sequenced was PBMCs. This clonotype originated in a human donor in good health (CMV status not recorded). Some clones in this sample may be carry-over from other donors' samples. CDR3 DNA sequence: TGTGCCACCAGAGGAACTAGCGGATTCAATGAGCAGTTCTTC. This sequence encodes CATRGTSGFNEQFF.